Presented here are 14 T cell receptor beta chains from one specimen sequenced in a study of T-cell memory formation after mild COVID-19. TCRdb itself ran the 5' RACE reads through MiXCR, one entry per CDR3 protein. The profile covers 470,000 or so distinct CDR3 sequences, with about 20% appearing a single time and 8.4% taken by the ten largest. The material sequenced was PBMCs or a T cell subset sorted from them (not recorded which). The receptors originated from an adult woman who had mild COVID-19 (a few samples of this study predate the infection). Cell type and time point are not known.

The chain couples TRBV10-3 to TRBJ1-6; a possible D gene is TRBD1 (5 bases). The CDR3 spans 14 residues. Germline values: CDR1 ENHRY, CDR2 SYGVKD. V was cut by 4 bases and J by 8 bases, with 12 bases left in between. CDR3 DNA: TGTGCCATCAGTGGGGGGAACTACGATTCACCCCTCCACTTT. Translation: CAISGGNYDSPLHF.

The rearrangement links TRBV7-6 to TRBJ1-1, with TRBD1 matching over 8 bases. Losses at the gene ends were 1 base for V and 5 bases for J; bases not matched to a gene: 6. The CDR3 is made up of 15 amino acids. Germline V CDR1 and CDR2: SGHVS, FNYEAQ. The CDR3 spells CASSLEMNRGTEAFF. CDR3 DNA sequence: TGTGCCAGCAGCTTAGAAATGAACAGGGGGACTGAAGCTTTCTTT. Full variable domain (remainder filled in from reference TRBV7-6 and TRBJ1-1): GAGVSQSPRYKVTKRGQDVALRCDPISGHVSLYWYRQALGQGPEFLTYFNYEAQQDKSGLPNDRFSAERPEGSISTLTIQRTEQRDSAMYRCASSLEMNRGTEAFFGQGTRLTVV.

This clonotype was seen a few times. The V gene is TRBV30, the J gene TRBJ1-2; TRBD1 is a possible D gene (5 bases). Germline loops: CDR1 GTSNPN, CDR2 SVGIG (reference sequence). V was cut by 2 bases and J by 5 bases, with 15 bases left in between. This CDR3 contains 14 residues. Written as DNA, the CDR3 is TGTGCCTGGAGTCTACCGGGGACCCCATATGGCTACACCTTC. This gives the protein CAWSLPGTPYGYTF.

The J gene is TRBJ2-5, the V gene TRBV7-2; the match to TRBD2 covers 9 bases. Looked up from germline, CDR1 is SGHTA and CDR2 is FQGNSA. The CDR3 has 14 residues. V lost 6 bases and J lost 4; bases outside the gene matches: 6. The CDR3 is CASSPGTSTETQYF. Written as DNA, the CDR3 is TGTGCCAGCAGTCCCGGGACTAGCACAGAGACCCAGTACTTC. Full variable domain (missing parts from reference TRBV7-2 and TRBJ2-5): GAGVSQSPSNKVTEKGKDVELRCDPISGHTALYWYRQSLGQGLEFLIYFQGNSAPDKSGLPSDRFSAERTGGSVSTLTIQRTQQEDSAVYLCASSPGTSTETQYFGPGTRLLVL.

The J gene is TRBJ2-1, the V gene TRBV30, with D possibly matching TRBD2 (7 bases). V lost 0 bases, J lost 4 bases, and 10 bases lay in between. The CDR3 is 14 residues long. Germline values: CDR1 GTSNPN, CDR2 SVGIG (reference sequence). CDR3 amino acids: CAWSVGGLYNEQFF. The DNA of the CDR3 is TGTGCCTGGAGTGTAGGGGGACTATACAATGAGCAGTTCTTC.

This clonotype is a singleton in its sample. This rearrangement joins TRBV18 to TRBJ2-7; 12 bases are a match to TRBD1. The CDR3 sequence is 17 residues long. The germline V gene has CDR1 KGHSH and CDR2 LQKENI. The junction had 7 bases not matched to a gene; V was cut back by 4 bases and J by 0 bases. The CDR3: CASSHAGTGGNSYEQYF. In DNA form, the CDR3 reads TGTGCCAGCTCACATGCCGGGACAGGGGGCAACTCCTACGAGCAGTACTTC. Complete variable domain (other parts from reference TRBV18 and TRBJ2-7): NAGVMQNPRHLVRRRGQEARLRCSPMKGHSHVYWYRQLPEEGLKFMVYLQKENIIDESGMPKERFSAEFPKEGPSILRIQQVVRGDSAAYFCASSHAGTGGNSYEQYFGPGTRLTVT.

This clonotype was found many times. V usage is TRBV12-3 or TRBV12-4 and J usage is TRBJ2-3; D is possibly TRBD2 (5 bases). V was pared by 5 bases and J by 2 bases, with 14 bases between. The CDR3 covers 15 residues. CDR3 residues: CASSPRERFTDTQYF. The CDR3 nucleotides read TGTGCCAGCAGTCCGAGGGAGCGGTTCACAGATACGCAGTATTTT.

CDR3 nucleotides: TGTGCCAGCTCACCCAGTGGTACGGGCAGGGGATACGAGCAGTACTTC. Protein product: CASSPSGTGRGYEQYF. The chain is built from TRBV18 and TRBJ2-7; a possible D gene is TRBD1 (6 bases). Between the trimmed V and J ends, which lost 3 bases and 4 bases, there was a span of 19 bases. The CDR3 runs 16 residues. The V gene's germline CDR1 is KGHSH and CDR2 LQKENI.

This clonotype was counted a few times. The V and J genes are TRBV12-3 or TRBV12-4 and TRBJ2-3; D is unresolved. The length of the CDR3 is 12 residues. Trimming pared 7 bases from V and 6 bases from J, leaving 11 bases between. The CDR3 nucleotides read TGTGCCAGCAAATTCTCTGGGGATACGCAGTATTTT. Residues: CASKFSGDTQYF.

This clonotype was seen a few times. This chain joins TRBV24-1 and TRBJ2-1, with D uncertain. Germline CDR1 and CDR2: KGHDR and SFDVKD. V was clipped by 3 bases and J by 6 bases, with 2 bases between them. The CDR3 consists of 11 residues. The CDR3 loop is CATSDPNEQFF. The CDR3 DNA sequence: TGTGCCACCAGTGATCCCAATGAGCAGTTCTTC.

In this sample, this clonotype turned up a few times. The V call is TRBV7-8, the J call TRBJ1-4; D is possibly TRBD1 (5 bases). Germline CDR1 reads SGHVS; CDR2 reads FQNEAQ. The CDR3 is made up of 14 amino acids. Trimming stripped 4 bases from V and 8 bases from J, with 14 bases between. For the CDR3, the DNA is TGTGCCAGCAGCTCCGGGACCATGGGGGAAAAACTGTTTTTT. Translation gives CASSSGTMGEKLFF.

This clonotype was observed at least ten times. Sequence at one end of the junction differs from germline and may be a read error. J is TRBJ2-1 and V is TRBV11-2; the D is unclear. Germline V gene sequence: CDR1 SGHAT, CDR2 FQNNGV. The CDR3 loop spans 13 amino acids. This chain's CDR3 is CASSLVGYNEQFF. As DNA, the CDR3 is TGTGCCAGCAGTTTAGTTGGTTACAATGAGCAGTTCTTC.

The chain joins TRBV9 to TRBJ1-2, with D tentatively TRBD1 (6 bases). Germline assignment: CDR1 SGDLS and CDR2 YYNGEE. Trimming pared 1 base from V and 7 bases from J, leaving 14 bases between. The CDR3 runs to 14 residues. The CDR3 loop is CASSVSTGICGYTF. In DNA form, the CDR3 reads TGTGCCAGCAGCGTATCTACAGGGATCTGTGGCTACACCTTC.

The genes are TRBV19 and TRBJ1-1; perhaps TRBD1 as D (5 bases). Germline V gives CDR1 LNHDA, CDR2 SQIVND (reference sequence). The germline V and J ends were trimmed by 8 bases and 3 bases, with 13 bases remaining between them. This CDR3 comprises 13 residues. The CDR3 protein is CASGWLGDTEAFF. The CDR3 nucleotides are TGTGCCAGTGGGTGGCTGGGGGACACTGAAGCTTTCTTT.